The next 20 T cell receptor beta chains were all read from a single sample in a study of beta chain features in type 1 diabetes. Study results and limitations: Patients with Type 1 diabetes showed moderately but significantly shorter TCRB CDR3s in all four CD4+ subsets.

The antigens for these receptors are not known. The study reverse transcribed the entire isolated RNA, so it sequenced expressed TCRB transcripts. The protocol was immunoSEQ multiplex PCR, while the TCRdb copy is restricted to in-frame clones and leaves out a portion. The sample has more than 550,000 clones; around an eighth are singletons. The source material was naive CD4+ T cells from blood. Receptors were obtained from a man aged 18 to 29 with type 1 diabetes.

V gene TRBV4-2 combines with J gene TRBJ1-2, with D hard to call. Germline values: CDR1 LGHNA, CDR2 YNFKEQ. V gave up 0 bases and J gave up 3 bases, with 11 bases separating them. This CDR3 has 15 amino acids. The CDR3 DNA sequence: TGTGCCAGCAGCCAAGATTCCGGCCAAGACTATGGCTACACCTTC. Its translation: CASSQDSGQDYGYTF.

J is TRBJ2-1 and V is TRBV30, with 9 nucleotides matching TRBD2. V shed 6 bases, J shed 1 base, and the junction held 10 bases outside the gene matches. Looked up from germline, CDR1 is GTSNPN and CDR2 is SVGIG (reference sequence). CDR3 size: 16 residues. The CDR3 coding sequence is TGTGCCTGCCTAGGGCGGGGGGGCCTTTCCTACAATGAGCAGTTCTTC. It is translated as CACLGRGGLSYNEQFF.

This clone was found once. J is TRBJ1-2 and V is TRBV4-1, with D perhaps matching TRBD1 (5 bases). V was shortened by 2 bases and J by 3 bases, with 10 bases between the two germline ends. Per germline, CDR1 MGHRA and CDR2 YSYEKL. CDR3 length equals 14 residues. The CDR3 loop is CASSQLGTDYGYTF. For the CDR3, the DNA is TGCGCCAGCAGCCAACTCGGGACGGACTATGGCTACACCTTC.

A few counts support this clone. The same CDR3 can be traced to other DNA sequences in this sample. This sequence joins TRBV9 and TRBJ2-1; 10 nucleotides align to TRBD2. Trimming cost V 0 bases and J 5 bases; bases outside gene matches: 5. This CDR3 has 16 amino acids. Germline values: CDR1 SGDLS, CDR2 YYNGEE. Written as DNA, the CDR3 is TGTGCCAGCAGCGTAGGCTGGACTAGCGGAAACAATGAGCAGTTCTTC. Amino acids: CASSVGWTSGNNEQFF.

The chain uses TRBV27 and TRBJ1-6; 8 nucleotides match TRBD1. The CDR3 covers 17 residues. V lost 4 bases, J lost 5 bases, and 10 bases stayed unmatched. Germline V gene sequence: CDR1 MNHEY, CDR2 SMNVEV (reference sequence). The CDR3 here is CASSSWGTGGNNSPLHF. CDR3 bases: TGTGCCAGCAGTTCCTGGGGGACAGGTGGAAATAATTCACCCCTCCACTTT.

V is TRBV7-2 and J is TRBJ2-7; 8 bases line up with TRBD2. The V and J ends lost 6 bases and 6 bases, in that order; junction bases with no gene match: 4. CDR1 and CDR2 (germline): SGHTA, FQGNSA. The CDR3 has 12 residues. CDR3 amino acids: CASSAGGLEQYF. The CDR3 DNA reads TGTGCCAGCAGTGCGGGAGGCCTCGAGCAGTACTTC.

The chain couples TRBV7-9 to TRBJ1-1; maybe TRBD1 (5 bases). The CDR3 is made up of 14 amino acids. Germline lookup yields CDR1 SEHNR and CDR2 FQNEAQ (reference sequence). The V end was cut by 1 base, the J end by 4 bases, with 10 bases between. CDR3 in amino acids: CASSLVQGGTEAFF. The CDR3 DNA is TGTGCCAGCAGCTTAGTTCAGGGAGGCACTGAAGCTTTCTTT. Complete variable domain (other parts from reference TRBV7-9 and TRBJ1-1): DTGVSQNPRHKITKRGQNVTFRCDPISEHNRLYWYRQTLGQGPEFLTYFQNEAQLEKSRLLSDRFSAERPKGSFSTLEIQRTEQGDSAMYLCASSLVQGGTEAFFGQGTRLTVV.

The chain carries TRBV14 and TRBJ2-1; D is possibly TRBD1 (6 bases). This CDR3 contains 16 residues. The germline CDR1 and CDR2 sequences are SGHDN and FVKESK. Trimming took 5 bases from V and 7 from J, leaving 21 bases between them. CDR3 nucleotides: TGTGCCAGCAGCGTCTGGACAGAACCTTTGGGGAATGAGCAGTTCTTC. As protein: CASSVWTEPLGNEQFF.

This clone appeared a few times. V and J are TRBV5-6 and TRBJ2-7; D uncertain. V was shortened by 0 bases and J by 2 bases, with 15 bases between the two germline ends. Germline loops: CDR1 SGHDT, CDR2 YYEEEE. This CDR3 spans 16 amino acids. CDR3 residues: CASSLAVRAETYEQYF. The DNA of the CDR3 is TGTGCCAGCAGCTTGGCGGTAAGGGCGGAAACCTACGAGCAGTACTTC.

This clone was found a few times. The chain is built from TRBV7-3 and TRBJ2-5; maybe TRBD2 (6 bases). Per the germline V gene, CDR1 is SGHTA and CDR2 is FQGTGA. CDR3 length: 16 residues. V lost 0 bases and J 4 bases, leaving 15 bases between the germline ends. CDR3 sequence (DNA): TGTGCCAGCAGCTTAACCGCCGGGCAGGGAGGAGAGACCCAGTACTTC. Protein product: CASSLTAGQGGETQYF.

This clone was found a few times. CDR3 bases: TGTGCCAGCAGTACCTCGGAGGGGTTCGAAAAACTGTTTTTT. Translating gives CASSTSEGFEKLFF. The chain joins TRBV28 to TRBJ1-4; TRBD1 is a possible D gene (5 bases). Germline loops: CDR1 MDHEN, CDR2 SYDVKM. V dropped 5 bases and J dropped 8 bases, with 15 bases sitting between them. CDR3 length: 14 residues.

This clone was found a few times. The chain joins TRBV28 to TRBJ2-7; D is ambiguous. Germline CDR1 MDHEN, CDR2 SYDVKM. CDR3 length equals 16 residues. V lost 5 bases and J lost 0, with 17 bases in between. This CDR3 reads CASSLRYGLSSYEQYF. CDR3 in DNA: TGTGCCAGCAGTCTCCGGTACGGCCTGAGCTCCTACGAGCAGTACTTC. The whole variable domain, remainder taken from reference TRBV28 and TRBJ2-7, is DVKVTQSSRYLVKRTGEKVFLECVQDMDHENMFWYRQDPGLGLRLIYFSYDVKMKEKGDIPEGYSVSREKKERFSLILESASTNQTSMYLCASSLRYGLSSYEQYFGPGTRLTVT.

This chain joins TRBV7-2 and TRBJ2-7, with 8 positions matching TRBD2. CDR1 is SGHTA, CDR2 FQGNSA, per germline. The CDR3 totals 15 residues. V was clipped by 4 bases and J by 4 bases; unmatched bases: 9. The CDR3 DNA sequence: TGTGCCAGCAGCTCTACCACCGGGAGGGCTTACGAGCAGTACTTC. It yields the protein CASSSTTGRAYEQYF.

This clone was seen a few times. The V call is TRBV29-1, the J call TRBJ2-1, with 9 bases identical to TRBD2. The germline gives CDR1 SQVTM, CDR2 ANQGSEA. V trimming: 7 bases; J trimming: 4 bases; junction bases outside the gene matches: 8. The CDR3 contains 14 residues. The CDR3 here is CSAGGLAGYNEQFF. CDR3 nucleotide sequence: TGCAGCGCTGGAGGGCTAGCGGGATACAATGAGCAGTTCTTC.

This clone was counted only a few times. The chain couples TRBV21-1 to TRBJ1-5; the table's D call TRBD1 went unverified against the DNA. TRBV21-1 is a recognized pseudogene. This CDR3 has 17 amino acids. For the CDR3, the DNA is TGTGCCAGCAGCCTCTGGCTCCGGGACAGCCGAGGGCAGCCCCAGCATTTT. Translation: CASSLWLRDSRGQPQHF.

This clone was observed a few times. CDR3 in DNA: TGTGCCAGCACCCTTAGCGGGAGGGTCTACGAGCAGTACTTC. Residues: CASTLSGRVYEQYF. This chain connects TRBV28 to TRBJ2-7; 11 positions agree with TRBD2. Germline assignment: CDR1 MDHEN and CDR2 SYDVKM. The trim removed 7 bases at V and 3 bases at J, leaving 5 bases unmatched. This CDR3 is built from 14 residues.

This clone was recorded a few times. CDR3 in amino acids: CAWSFAGTANQPQHF. The CDR3 DNA reads TGTGCCTGGAGCTTCGCGGGGACAGCTAATCAGCCCCAGCATTTT. This chain joins TRBV30 and TRBJ1-5; TRBD1 aligns across 7 bases. The CDR3 has 15 residues. With 3 bases clipped from V and 4 bases from J, the junction kept 9 bases outside the gene matches. Germline values: CDR1 GTSNPN, CDR2 SVGIG (reference sequence).

This rearrangement joins TRBV11-3 to TRBJ2-5, with a weak D call TRBD1 (5 bases). The V end lost 5 bases, the J end lost 5 bases, and 18 bases lay between the germline ends. Germline V gene sequence: CDR1 SGHNT, CDR2 YENEEA. This CDR3 has 15 residues. The CDR3 region has the DNA TGTGCCAGCAGCCCGGGCCGGCAGGGCGATGAGACCCAGTACTTC. As protein: CASSPGRQGDETQYF.

This clone came up a few times. The chain uses TRBV28 and TRBJ1-1; no reliable D call. There are 12 residues in the CDR3. Trimming removed 8 bases at V and 5 bases at J, with 12 bases between. Germline V CDR1 and CDR2: MDHEN, SYDVKM. CDR3 sequence (DNA): TGTGCCAGCGGCACCGGCAGGACTGAAGCTTTCTTT. This translates into CASGTGRTEAFF. Using reference TRBV28 and TRBJ1-1 for the parts outside the CDR3, the full variable domain is DVKVTQSSRYLVKRTGEKVFLECVQDMDHENMFWYRQDPGLGLRLIYFSYDVKMKEKGDIPEGYSVSREKKERFSLILESASTNQTSMYLCASGTGRTEAFFGQGTRLTVV.

This clone has just a few counts. This chain links TRBV29-1 with TRBJ2-1; D unresolved. The CDR3 sequence is 15 residues long. Trimming removed 1 base at V and 0 bases at J, with 10 bases between. Germline CDR1 and CDR2: SQVTM and ANQGSEA. The chain's CDR3 is CSVEVPVSSYNEQFF. The CDR3 DNA reads TGCAGCGTTGAAGTACCAGTGAGCTCCTACAATGAGCAGTTCTTC.